The rows below give T cell receptor beta chains drawn from one sample of a study of CD8 T cells in Susac syndrome. TCRdb redid the calling of the immunoSEQ multiplex PCR reads with MiXCR, one entry per CDR3 protein. The sample shows approximately 130,000 distinct CDR3 sequences, about 93% of them seen only once. The sample consisted of CD8+ T cells from PBMCs. The receptors shown here come from a human donor with multiple sclerosis. CDR3s include the opening cysteine and the closing phenylalanine or tryptophan. D genes are given only for firm matches. A row's size may be missing; if present it is once, few, many or a size class.

clone_size	v_call	d_call	j_call	cdr3_nt	cdr3_aa
-	TRBV6-5	-	TRBJ1-5	TGTGCCAGCAGTTACGACAGCAATCAGCCCCAGCATTTT	CASSYDSNQPQHF
-	TRBV3-1	TRBD2	TRBJ2-5	TGTGCCAGCAGCCAAGTCTCGTCAGGACTAGCGCCAATGGGGACCCAGTACTTC	CASSQVSSGLAPMGTQYF
-	TRBV14	-	TRBJ2-5	TGTGCCAGCAGCCAAGGGGAGTGGGTGGAAGAGACCCAGTACTTC	CASSQGEWVEETQYF
-	TRBV15	-	TRBJ2-2	TGTGCCACCAGCAGAGTGTCATTCGGAGTCGGCGGGGAGCTGTTTTTT	CATSRVSFGVGGELFF
-	TRBV20-1	-	TRBJ2-5	TGCAGTGCTAGAGCGGATCGGCATTACCCCGCACCCCAAGAGACCCAGTACTTC	CSARADRHYPAPQETQYF
-	TRBV9	TRBD2	TRBJ2-2	TGTGCCAGCAGCGCCGGGACTAGCCGGGCCGGGGAGCTGTTTTTT	CASSAGTSRAGELFF
once	TRBV7-9	-	TRBJ2-3	TGTGCCAGCAGCCCCCTCTTAGCGGAAAACACAGATACGCAGTATTTT	CASSPLLAENTDTQYF
-	TRBV4-2	-	TRBJ1-1	TGTGCCAGCAGAGGTAACGGGCCGAACACTGAAGCTTTCTTT	CASRGNGPNTEAFF
-	TRBV4-3	-	TRBJ1-5	TGCGCCAGCAGCCAAGAAAGCTATCGGGGGAGCAGTAGCAATCAGCCCCAGCATTTT	CASSQESYRGSSSNQPQHF
-	TRBV19	-	TRBJ2-7	TGTGCCAGTAGTTTCGCGACCAACTACGAGCAGTACTTC	CASSFATNYEQYF
-	TRBV23-1	TRBD1	TRBJ1-1	TGCGCCAGCAGTCCCACGGTGGGCATCGACAGGGGGCGAACCACTGAAGCTTTCTTT	CASSPTVGIDRGRTTEAFF
-	TRBV4-3	TRBD1	TRBJ1-2	TGCGCCAGCAGCCAAGATGGGACAGCTAACTATGGCTACACCTTC	CASSQDGTANYGYTF
-	TRBV12-3/TRBV12-4	-	TRBJ2-3	TGTGCCAGCAGCCCCCTAGCTAGCACAGATACGCAGTATTTT	CASSPLASTDTQYF
-	TRBV7-6	-	TRBJ2-1	TGTGCCAGCATGCAGGGAGAGAACAATGAGCAGTTCTTC	CASMQGENNEQFF
-	TRBV19	-	TRBJ1-2	TGTGCCAGTAGTCCGACGCTTTACTATGGCTACACCTTC	CASSPTLYYGYTF
-	TRBV12-5	-	TRBJ2-2	TGTGCTAGTGGTGCTACTCTGAACACCGGGGAGCTGTTTTTT	CASGATLNTGELFF
-	TRBV20-1	TRBD2	TRBJ2-7	TGCAGTGCTAGGCCGCGCCCTAGCGGAAAAATCTACGAGCAGTACTTC	CSARPRPSGKIYEQYF
-	TRBV11-2	-	TRBJ2-1	TGTGCCAGCAGCTTAGAGGGGGGAATGGAGCAGTTCTTC	CASSLEGGMEQFF
-	TRBV3-1	-	TRBJ2-1	TGTGCCAGCAGCCAAGATTCTAGGACAGGGGACGGTAGCGGGAGCTCCTACAATGAGCAGTTCTTC	CASSQDSRTGDGSGSSYNEQFF
once	TRBV5-1	TRBD1	TRBJ2-2	TGCGCCAGCAGTTATACAGGGGGTCGGTTCACCGGGGAGCTGTTTTTT	CASSYTGGRFTGELFF
-	TRBV29-1	TRBD1	TRBJ1-3	TGCAGCGGCAACGACAGGGATGGGCTAAACACCATATATTTT	CSGNDRDGLNTIYF
-	TRBV28	-	TRBJ1-4	TGTGCCAGCAGTTCCTTTGGGGGGCTAGGAGAAAAACTGTTTTTT	CASSSFGGLGEKLFF
-	TRBV25-1	-	TRBJ2-1	TGTGCCAGCGCCGGGGAGGACCCGAACAATGAGCAGTTCTTC	CASAGEDPNNEQFF